One sample yielded the 22 T cell receptor beta chains listed below, sequenced in a study of vaccination and CD4 T cells after COVID-19 (dated by TCRdb to the early 2020s). Library preparation employed PCR. TCRdb names Illumina iSeq 100 as the instrument used. DNA from cultured CD4+ T cells was subjected to TCR sequencing with the Oncomine TCR Beta short-read assay at the Johns Hopkins FTIC core. The QIAamp micro DNA kit was used to extract genomic DNA from the cultured CD4+ T cells. The raw public reads went through TCRdb reprocessing: fastp at Q25, MiXCR clone calling, in-frame beta chains kept. Each entry is one CDR3 protein sequence, shown with its most common DNA and genes. The sample yields approximately 10,000 distinct CDR3 sequences; around a third were counted once. About 15% of the sample goes to the ten largest clones. No antigen has been assigned to these receptors. Per the publication, the treatment or condition label means: roughly nine-day PBMC culture with coronavirus spike peptide pools or control peptides (ViraFEST assay). CD4+ T cells from unexposed donors were collected before the COVID-19 pandemic (2011-2018).

The specimen sequenced was CD4+ T cells from blood, cultured in vitro. The receptors were gathered from a human donor in good health.

V is TRBV19 and J is TRBJ1-5; D unresolved. Deletions cut 4 bases from V and 0 bases from J, with 13 bases between. The CDR3 has 16 amino acids. Germline loops: CDR1 LNHDA, CDR2 SQIVND (reference sequence). The CDR3 region is CASSTHGRDSNQPQHF. CDR3 bases: TGTGCCAGTAGTACCCACGGACGGGATAGCAATCAGCCCCAGCATTTT.

The sample holds a few counts of this clonotype. Here the CDR3 reads CASSVGQVQSTGELFF. The CDR3 region has the DNA TGTGCCAGCAGTGTGGGACAGGTTCAATCCACCGGGGAGCTGTTTTTT. V usage is TRBV6-1 and J usage is TRBJ2-2; 8 nucleotides line up with TRBD1. The germline V gene has CDR1 MNHNS and CDR2 SASEGT. The CDR3 extends over 16 amino acids. V was pared by 4 bases and J by 4 bases, with 8 bases of the junction left unmatched.

This clonotype was recorded a few times. The J gene is TRBJ2-7, the V gene TRBV21-1; TRBD2, the table's D call, was not compared with the DNA. TRBV21-1 is reported as a pseudogene. The CDR3 length is 14 residues. The CDR3 protein is CASEWRRLSYEQYF. In DNA, the CDR3 is TGTGCCAGCGAATGGAGGAGGTTATCCTACGAGCAGTACTTC.

This clonotype came up a few times. The chain links TRBV19 to TRBJ2-2; 7 bases agree with TRBD2. V was clipped by 3 bases and J by 5 bases; unmatched bases: 0. Germline V lookup: CDR1 LNHDA, CDR2 SQIVND (reference sequence). The CDR3 loop spans 13 amino acids. The CDR3 is CASSISGTGELFF. The CDR3, as DNA: TGTGCCAGTAGTATTAGCGGGACCGGGGAGCTGTTTTTT.

As to this clonotype: The junction shows a germline mismatch at one end, possibly a read error. The chain couples TRBV2 to TRBJ2-3; TRBD1 aligns across 8 bases. The CDR3 covers 15 residues. CDR1 is SNHLY, CDR2 FYNNEI, per germline. CDR3: CASSEGAGTGDTQYF. The CDR3, as DNA: TGTGCCAGCAGCGAAGGAGCCGGGACAGGAGATACGCAGTATTTT.

The CDR3 protein is CASSLNSGQGWTHAYNEQFF. The DNA of the CDR3 is TGTGCCAGCAGTCTAAACTCGGGACAGGGGTGGACCCATGCCTACAATGAGCAGTTCTTC. The chain employs TRBV27 and TRBJ2-1; the match to TRBD1 covers 10 bases. Germline V gene sequence: CDR1 MNHEY, CDR2 SMNVEV (reference sequence). The CDR3 spans 20 residues. The ends lost 5 bases at V and 2 bases at J; junction bases unmatched: 18.

This clonotype showed up just a few times. The gene calls are TRBV20-1 and TRBJ1-6; D may be TRBD1 (6 bases). CDR1 and CDR2 (germline): DFQATT, SNEGSKA (reference sequence). The CDR3 sequence is 15 residues long. The V gene lost 3 bases and the J gene lost 10 bases, with 19 bases spanning the gap. The CDR3 spells CSASPQRPGVSPLHF. The CDR3 region has the DNA TGCAGTGCTAGCCCCCAAAGGCCAGGGGTCTCACCCCTCCACTTT.

The chain joins TRBV4-1 to TRBJ1-3, with unresolved D. Germline V gives CDR1 MGHRA, CDR2 YSYEKL. V lost 1 base to trimming and J lost 4 bases, with 14 bases between them. This CDR3 has 16 residues. CDR3 loop: CASSQVGSKAGNTIYF. DNA for the CDR3: TGCGCCAGCAGCCAAGTGGGAAGTAAAGCGGGAAACACCATATATTTT.

The gene calls are TRBV19 and TRBJ1-1; D not resolved. CDR3 length: 14 amino acids. CDR1 is LNHDA, CDR2 SQIVND, per germline (reference sequence). Trimming left V 0 bases short and J 3 bases short, with 8 bases between. The CDR3 here is CASSIDGGYTEAFF. The CDR3 DNA reads as TGTGCCAGTAGTATAGACGGCGGCTACACTGAAGCTTTCTTT.

This chain connects TRBV19 to TRBJ1-2, with D tentatively TRBD1 (5 bases). The CDR3 covers 12 residues. Looked up from germline, CDR1 is LNHDA and CDR2 is SQIVND (reference sequence). V was clipped by 5 bases and J by 5 bases, with 9 bases between them. The CDR3 here is CASSRQPYGYTF. The CDR3 DNA reads as TGTGCCAGTAGTCGACAGCCATATGGCTACACCTTC.

The chain uses TRBV2 and TRBJ1-1; D perhaps matches TRBD1 (5 bases). The CDR3 has 18 amino acids. Germline-derived CDR1 and CDR2 are SNHLY and FYNNEI. Trimming shortened V by 2 bases and J by 0 bases, and 19 bases separated the two germline ends. In nucleotides, the CDR3 is TGTGCCAGCAGTGAAACGATACAGGTTATTCTGATGAACACTGAAGCTTTCTTT. This sequence encodes CASSETIQVILMNTEAFF. The variable domain in full, completed from reference TRBV2 and TRBJ1-1, reads EPEVTQTPSHQVTQMGQEVILRCVPISNHLYFYWYRQILGQKVEFLVSFYNNEISEKSEIFDDQFSVERPDGSNFTLKIRSTKLEDSAMYFCASSETIQVILMNTEAFFGQGTRLTVV.

The genes are TRBV7-9 and TRBJ2-2; D is unresolved. This CDR3 is 15 amino acids long. Between the trimmed V and J ends, which lost 1 base and 0 bases, there was a span of 6 bases. Germline CDR1 is SEHNR and CDR2 is FQNEAQ (reference sequence). The DNA for the CDR3 is TGTGCCAGCAGCTTAGGGGCGGCGAACACCGGGGAGCTGTTTTTT. This codes for CASSLGAANTGELFF.

The chain is built from TRBV20-1 and TRBJ2-6; D call uncertain. With 6 bases removed from V and 0 bases from J, the gap between germline ends came to 9 bases. The CDR3 is made up of 14 amino acids. Germline CDR1 DFQATT, CDR2 SNEGSKA (reference sequence). CDR3 amino acids: CSAEVNSGANVLTF. DNA for the CDR3: TGCAGTGCAGAGGTCAACTCTGGGGCCAACGTCCTGACTTTC.

The chain is built from TRBV6-1 and TRBJ2-1, with 11 positions matching TRBD2. The CDR3 loop spans 14 amino acids. V lost 8 bases, J lost 9 bases, and 9 bases stayed unmatched. Germline lookup yields CDR1 MNHNS and CDR2 SASEGT. The CDR3 bases are TGTGCCAGCTTTAGCGGGAGGGCCGATCTTGAGCAGTTCTTC. Protein product: CASFSGRADLEQFF.

The gene calls are TRBV6-5 and TRBJ1-2; the D gene is possibly TRBD1 (6 bases). Deletions cut 0 bases from V and 0 bases from J, with 11 bases between. Germline assignment: CDR1 MNHEY and CDR2 SVGAGI. The CDR3 consists of 16 residues. CDR3 nucleotides: TGTGCCAGCAGTTACTCATCATCAGGGGCTAACTATGGCTACACCTTC. Translated, it gives CASSYSSSGANYGYTF.

In its sample, this clonotype was seen a few times. The chain carries TRBV27 and TRBJ2-7, with D unclear. The CDR3 spans 15 residues. Germline CDR1 is MNHEY and CDR2 is SMNVEV (reference sequence). The V end was cut by 2 bases, the J end by 3 bases, with 14 bases between. CDR3 protein: CASSLEFGLNYEQYF. The CDR3 coding sequence is TGTGCCAGCAGTTTAGAGTTTGGCTTAAACTACGAGCAGTACTTC.

This chain connects TRBV6-2 or TRBV6-3 to TRBJ2-1; a possible D gene is TRBD1 (5 bases). Per the germline V gene, CDR1 is MNHEY and CDR2 is SVGEGT. This CDR3 has 15 amino acids. V lost 7 bases to trimming and J lost 0 bases, with 13 bases between them. This CDR3 is CASIQGAASYNEQFF. CDR3 nucleotides: TGTGCCAGCATTCAAGGGGCAGCCTCCTACAATGAGCAGTTCTTC.

The V call is TRBV15, the J call TRBJ2-3; D is ambiguous. V lost 1 base and J 0 bases, leaving 8 bases between the germline ends. The germline gives CDR1 LNHNV, CDR2 YYDKDF (reference sequence). This CDR3 spans 15 amino acids. CDR3 in amino acids: CATSRVYDSTDTQYF. CDR3 bases: TGTGCCACCAGCAGAGTCTACGACAGCACAGATACGCAGTATTTT.

In DNA, the CDR3 is TGTGCCACCAGCAGAGAAGAGCCTTTCACAGATACGCAGTATTTT. It specifies CATSREEPFTDTQYF. The V and J genes are TRBV15 and TRBJ2-3; D ambiguous. V lost 0 bases, J lost 2 bases, and 9 bases lay in between. This CDR3 is built from 15 residues. Germline assignment: CDR1 LNHNV and CDR2 YYDKDF (reference sequence).

CDR3 residues: CASSLGGRNTEAFF. Written as DNA, the CDR3 is TGTGCCAGCAGCTTAGGGGGGAGGAACACTGAAGCTTTCTTT. The chain combines TRBV7-9 with TRBJ1-1; possible D gene TRBD1, 5 bases. The CDR3 contains 14 residues. V was clipped by 1 base and J by 1 base, with 7 bases between them. CDR1 is SEHNR, CDR2 FQNEAQ, per germline (reference sequence). Full variable domain (rest looked up from reference TRBV7-9 and TRBJ1-1): DTGVSQNPRHKITKRGQNVTFRCDPISEHNRLYWYRQTLGQGPEFLTYFQNEAQLEKSRLLSDRFSAERPKGSFSTLEIQRTEQGDSAMYLCASSLGGRNTEAFFGQGTRLTVV.

This rearrangement joins TRBV11-3 to TRBJ2-6; D gene ambiguous. Deletions cut 5 bases from V and 0 bases from J, with 8 bases between. The CDR3 has 15 residues. Germline-derived CDR1 and CDR2 are SGHNT and YENEEA. The CDR3 loop reads CASSTPGSGANVLTF. As DNA, the CDR3 is TGTGCCAGCAGCACCCCAGGCTCTGGGGCCAACGTCCTGACTTTC.

The V call is TRBV28, the J call TRBJ1-2; a weak D match, TRBD1 (6 bases). Trimming took 6 bases from V and 8 from J, leaving 16 bases between them. Germline V gene sequence: CDR1 MDHEN, CDR2 SYDVKM. The CDR3 covers 13 residues. The CDR3 DNA sequence: TGTGCCAGCAGCCGTAAACAGGGCGGCGGCTACACCTTC. As protein: CASSRKQGGGYTF.